This passage covers 10 T cell receptor beta chains from one sample sequenced in a study of blood T cell repertoires in COVID-19. The data were produced by immunoSEQ multiplex PCR, yet TCRdb's version contains in-frame clones alone and is incomplete. The data contain roughly 240,000 clones, 83% of them singletons. Sequenced: PBMCs or T cells enriched from blood (not recorded which). The origin of the receptors is a woman aged 40-49 years who had been exposed to COVID-19.

The chain is built from TRBV11-3 and TRBJ2-2; TRBD1 is a possible D gene (5 bases). Trimming took 5 bases from V and 6 from J, leaving 7 bases between them. The CDR3 covers 12 residues. The V gene's germline CDR1 is SGHNT and CDR2 YENEEA. Written as DNA, the CDR3 is TGTGCCAGCAGCCAGGGTCCCGGGGAGCTGTTTTTT. It specifies CASSQGPGELFF.

This clone was counted only a few times. The chain joins TRBV5-4 to TRBJ1-2; TRBD1 matches at 10 bases. Trimming at V came to 5 bases and at J to 5 bases, leaving 6 bases not matched to a gene. Germline assignment: CDR1 SGHNT and CDR2 YYREEE (reference sequence). The CDR3 spans 14 residues. Here the CDR3 reads CASSPGTGEYGYTF. CDR3 in DNA: TGTGCCAGCAGTCCCGGGACAGGGGAGTATGGCTACACCTTC.

The chain is built from TRBV2 and TRBJ1-2, with 7 bases fitting TRBD1. This CDR3 spans 13 amino acids. The V segment lost 2 bases and the J segment 7 bases; nucleotides outside the gene matches: 4. Germline V gene data show CDR1 as SNHLY and CDR2 as FYNNEI. As DNA, the CDR3 is TGTGCCAGCAGTGAAAGGGACAGTCGTGGCTACACCTTC. It codes for CASSERDSRGYTF. Looking up the rest from reference TRBV2 and TRBJ1-2 gives the full variable domain: EPEVTQTPSHQVTQMGQEVILRCVPISNHLYFYWYRQILGQKVEFLVSFYNNEISEKSEIFDDQFSVERPDGSNFTLKIRSTKLEDSAMYFCASSERDSRGYTFGSGTRLTVV.

The V and J genes are TRBV6-6 and TRBJ1-4, with D tentatively TRBD1 (5 bases). Germline V lookup: CDR1 MNHNY, CDR2 SVGAGI (reference sequence). The V end was cut by 0 bases, the J end by 7 bases, with 15 bases between. The CDR3 sequence is 16 residues long. CDR3 in DNA: TGTGCCAGCAGTTACTCGACCGGGGGGTTTACTGAAAAACTGTTTTTT. It yields the protein CASSYSTGGFTEKLFF.

This chain links TRBV27 with TRBJ1-2; 8 bases align to TRBD1. Germline CDR1 is MNHEY and CDR2 is SMNVEV (reference sequence). The V gene end was trimmed by 5 bases and the J gene end by 4 bases; junction bases not matched to a gene: 9. CDR3 length: 15 amino acids. The CDR3 region has the DNA TGTGCCAGCAGTACTGACAGGGGAGGTCTCTATGGCTACACCTTC. This translates into CASSTDRGGLYGYTF.

The chain is built from TRBV5-8 and TRBJ2-6, with 11 bases that match TRBD1. This CDR3 region has 16 residues. The germline V gene has CDR1 SGHTS and CDR2 YDEGEE. V lost 3 bases to trimming and J lost 2 bases; unmatched junction nucleotides: 1. CDR3 in amino acids: CASSWGQGAGANVLTF. The DNA for the CDR3 is TGTGCCAGCAGCTGGGGACAGGGGGCTGGGGCCAACGTCCTGACTTTC. The full variable domain, rest sourced from reference TRBV5-8 and TRBJ2-6, is EAGVTQSPTHLIKTRGQQATLRCSPISGHTSVYWYQQALGLGLQFLLWYDEGEERNRGNFPPRFSGRQFPNYSSELNVNALELEDSALYLCASSWGQGAGANVLTFGAGSRLTVL.

The chain has TRBV9 and TRBJ1-4; D is possibly TRBD1 (5 bases). V gave up 0 bases and J gave up 1 base, with 7 bases separating them. Germline V gives CDR1 SGDLS, CDR2 YYNGEE. This CDR3 region has 15 residues. In nucleotides, the CDR3 is TGTGCCAGCAGCGTAGGGGGCGGAACTAATGAAAAACTGTTTTTT. This codes for CASSVGGGTNEKLFF.

The J gene is TRBJ2-3, the V gene TRBV11-2; D is unresolved. This CDR3 spans 12 amino acids. The V end lost 0 bases, the J end lost 8 bases, and 6 bases lay between the germline ends. Germline values: CDR1 SGHAT, CDR2 FQNNGV. This CDR3 is CASSLEPGTQYF. The CDR3 bases are TGTGCCAGCAGCTTAGAACCCGGTACGCAGTATTTT.

The chain uses TRBV2 and TRBJ2-2; TRBD1 matches at 8 bases. The germline V gene has CDR1 SNHLY and CDR2 FYNNEI. The CDR3 length is 13 residues. Germline trimming cut 5 bases from V and 5 bases from J; bases unmatched to any gene: 1. The CDR3 coding sequence is TGTGCCAGCAGTAACAGGGGGACCGGGGAGCTGTTTTTT. Protein sequence: CASSNRGTGELFF.

The V call is TRBV3-1 (or the pseudogene TRBV3-2), the J call TRBJ2-1; 9 bases are shared with TRBD2. V gave up 1 base and J gave up 7 bases; unmatched junction bases: 8. The CDR3 length is 16 residues. CDR1 and CDR2 from the germline V gene are LGHDT and YNNKEL (reference sequence). CDR3 protein: CASSQVIAGVRNEQFF. CDR3 coding DNA: TGTGCCAGCAGCCAAGTAATAGCGGGGGTGCGTAATGAGCAGTTCTTC.